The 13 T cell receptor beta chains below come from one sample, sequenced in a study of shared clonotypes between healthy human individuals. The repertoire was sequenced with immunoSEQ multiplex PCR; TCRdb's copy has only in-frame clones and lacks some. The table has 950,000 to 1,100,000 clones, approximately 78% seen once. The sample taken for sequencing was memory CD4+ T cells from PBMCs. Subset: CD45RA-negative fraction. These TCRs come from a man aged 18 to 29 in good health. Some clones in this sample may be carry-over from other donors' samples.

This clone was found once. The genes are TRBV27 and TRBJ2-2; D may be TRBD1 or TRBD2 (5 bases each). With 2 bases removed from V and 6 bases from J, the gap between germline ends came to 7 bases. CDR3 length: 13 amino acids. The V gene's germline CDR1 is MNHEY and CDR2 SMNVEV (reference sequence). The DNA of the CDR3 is TGTGCCAGCAGTTTAGGGGGTCCCGGGGAGCTGTTTTTT. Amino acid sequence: CASSLGGPGELFF.

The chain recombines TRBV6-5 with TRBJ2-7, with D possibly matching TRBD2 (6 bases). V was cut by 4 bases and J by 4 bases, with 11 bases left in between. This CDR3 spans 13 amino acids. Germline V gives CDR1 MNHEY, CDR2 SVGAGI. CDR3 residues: CASSSAGSYEQYF. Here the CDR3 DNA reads TGTGCCAGCAGTTCGGCCGGGAGTTACGAGCAGTACTTC.

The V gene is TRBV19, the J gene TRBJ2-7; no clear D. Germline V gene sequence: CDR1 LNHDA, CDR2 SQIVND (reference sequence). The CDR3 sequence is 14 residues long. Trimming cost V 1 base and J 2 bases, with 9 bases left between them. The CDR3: CASSIAPTPYEQYF. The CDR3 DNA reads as TGTGCCAGTAGTATAGCGCCCACTCCCTACGAGCAGTACTTC.

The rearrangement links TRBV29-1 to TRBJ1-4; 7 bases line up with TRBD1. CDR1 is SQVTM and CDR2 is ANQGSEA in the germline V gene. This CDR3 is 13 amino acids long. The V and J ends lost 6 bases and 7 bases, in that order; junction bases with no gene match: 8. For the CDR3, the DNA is TGCAGCGTCTTGACAGGGAAGGGTGAAAAACTGTTTTTT. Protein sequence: CSVLTGKGEKLFF.

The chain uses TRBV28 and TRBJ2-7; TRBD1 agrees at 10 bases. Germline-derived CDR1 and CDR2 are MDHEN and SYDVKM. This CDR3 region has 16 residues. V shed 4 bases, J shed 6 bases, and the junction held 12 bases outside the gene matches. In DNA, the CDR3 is TGTGCCAGCAGTTCACTCTTGACAGGGGGCCCAGGCGAGCAGTACTTC. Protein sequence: CASSSLLTGGPGEQYF.

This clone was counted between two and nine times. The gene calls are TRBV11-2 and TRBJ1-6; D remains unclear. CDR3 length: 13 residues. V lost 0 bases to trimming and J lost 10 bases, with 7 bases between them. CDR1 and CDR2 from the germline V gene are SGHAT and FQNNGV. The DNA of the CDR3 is TGTGCCAGCAGCTTAGAATCGGGATCACCCCTCCACTTT. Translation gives CASSLESGSPLHF.

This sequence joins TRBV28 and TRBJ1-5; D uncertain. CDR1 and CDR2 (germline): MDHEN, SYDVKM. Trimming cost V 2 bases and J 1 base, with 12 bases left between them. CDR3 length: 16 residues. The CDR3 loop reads CASSLGPLRSNQPQHF. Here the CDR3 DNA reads TGTGCCAGCAGTTTAGGGCCTCTTAGGAGCAATCAGCCCCAGCATTTT.

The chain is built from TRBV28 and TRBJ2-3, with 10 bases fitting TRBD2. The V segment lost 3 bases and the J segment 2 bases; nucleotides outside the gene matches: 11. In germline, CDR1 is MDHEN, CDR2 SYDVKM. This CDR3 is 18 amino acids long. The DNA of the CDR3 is TGTGCCAGCAGTTTCGAGTTGGTACTAGCGGGATTCACAGATACGCAGTATTTT. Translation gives CASSFELVLAGFTDTQYF. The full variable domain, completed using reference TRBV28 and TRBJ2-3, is DVKVTQSSRYLVKRTGEKVFLECVQDMDHENMFWYRQDPGLGLRLIYFSYDVKMKEKGDIPEGYSVSREKKERFSLILESASTNQTSMYLCASSFELVLAGFTDTQYFGPGTRLTVL.

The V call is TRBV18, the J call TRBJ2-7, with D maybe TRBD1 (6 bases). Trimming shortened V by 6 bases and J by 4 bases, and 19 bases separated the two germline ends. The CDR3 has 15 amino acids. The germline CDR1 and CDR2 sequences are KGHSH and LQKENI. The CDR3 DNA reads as TGTGCCAGCTCTGATACAGGGAACCCTCCATACGAGCAGTACTTC. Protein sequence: CASSDTGNPPYEQYF.

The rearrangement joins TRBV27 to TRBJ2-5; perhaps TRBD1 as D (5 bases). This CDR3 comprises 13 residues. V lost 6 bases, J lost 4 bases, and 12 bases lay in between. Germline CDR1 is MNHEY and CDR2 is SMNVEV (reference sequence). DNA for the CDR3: TGTGCCAGCAGGCGAACGACAGCAGAGACCCAGTACTTC. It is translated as CASRRTTAETQYF.

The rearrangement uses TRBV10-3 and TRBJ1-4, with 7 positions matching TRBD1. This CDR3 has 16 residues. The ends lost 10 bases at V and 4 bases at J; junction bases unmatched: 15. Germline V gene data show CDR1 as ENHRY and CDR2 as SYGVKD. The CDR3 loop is CATRTHRGGSNEKLFF. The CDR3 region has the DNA TGTGCCACCAGAACCCACAGGGGAGGGAGTAATGAAAAACTGTTTTTT.

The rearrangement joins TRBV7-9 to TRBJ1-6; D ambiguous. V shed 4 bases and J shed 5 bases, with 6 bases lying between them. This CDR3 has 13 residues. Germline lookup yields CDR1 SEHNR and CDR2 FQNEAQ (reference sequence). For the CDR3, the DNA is TGTGCCAGCAGCTCATTTGATAATTCACCCCTCCACTTT. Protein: CASSSFDNSPLHF.

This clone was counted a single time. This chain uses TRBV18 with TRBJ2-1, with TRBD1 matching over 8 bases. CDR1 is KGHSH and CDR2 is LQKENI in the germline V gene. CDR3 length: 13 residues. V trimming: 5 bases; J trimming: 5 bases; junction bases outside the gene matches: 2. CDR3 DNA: TGTGCCAGCTCAGCGGACAGGGACAATGAGCAGTTCTTC. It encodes CASSADRDNEQFF.